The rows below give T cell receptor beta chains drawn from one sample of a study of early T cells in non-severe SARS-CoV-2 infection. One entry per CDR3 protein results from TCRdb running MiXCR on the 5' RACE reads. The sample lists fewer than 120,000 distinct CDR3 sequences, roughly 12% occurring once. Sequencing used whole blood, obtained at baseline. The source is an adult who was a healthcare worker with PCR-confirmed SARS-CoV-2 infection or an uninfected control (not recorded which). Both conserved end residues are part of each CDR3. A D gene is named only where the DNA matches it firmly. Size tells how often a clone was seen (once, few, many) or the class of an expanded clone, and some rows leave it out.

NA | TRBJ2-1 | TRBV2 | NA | TGTGCCAGCAGGTGGAGGGAGTTAAATGAGCAGTTCTTC | CASRWRELNEQFF
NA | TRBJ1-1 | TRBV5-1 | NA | TGCGCCAGCAGCCCGGTGGGGGAGAACACTGAAGCTTTCTTT | CASSPVGENTEAFF
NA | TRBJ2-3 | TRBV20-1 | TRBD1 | TGCAGTGCGGCAAACCCGGGACAGGCGAAAGATACGCAGTATTTT | CSAANPGQAKDTQYF
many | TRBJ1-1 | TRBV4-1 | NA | TGCGCCAGCAGCCACCGACCGGGCGGAGGCCCTGAAGCTTTCTTT | CASSHRPGGGPEAFF
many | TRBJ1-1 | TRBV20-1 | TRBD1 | TGCAGTGCGCAGACAGGGGTGAACACTGAAGCTTTCTTT | CSAQTGVNTEAFF
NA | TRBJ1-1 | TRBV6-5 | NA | TGTGCCAGCAGTTACTCGAAAGGGAACACTGAAGCTTTCTTT | CASSYSKGNTEAFF
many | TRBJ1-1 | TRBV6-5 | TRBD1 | TGTGCCAGCAGTCCTCGTGACAGGGGCATGAACACTGAAGCTTTCTTT | CASSPRDRGMNTEAFF
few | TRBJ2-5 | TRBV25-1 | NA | TGTGCCAGCTCAGGGGCTCAAGAGACCCAGTACTTC | CASSGAQETQYF
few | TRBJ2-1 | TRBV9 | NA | TGTGCCAGCAGCGTAGAACCGTCCTACAATGAGCAGTTCTTC | CASSVEPSYNEQFF
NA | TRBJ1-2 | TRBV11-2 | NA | TGTGCCAGCAGCTTAGTAGATCAGGGGAACTATGGCTACACCTTC | CASSLVDQGNYGYTF
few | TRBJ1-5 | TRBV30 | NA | TGTGCCTGGAGTCGGGATAGCAATCAGCCCCAGCATTTT | CAWSRDSNQPQHF
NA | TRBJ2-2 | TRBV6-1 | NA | TGTGCCAGCAGTGAAGTTTGGGCCGGGGAGCTGTTTTTT | CASSEVWAGELFF
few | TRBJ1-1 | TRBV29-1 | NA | TGCAGCGATCATTCCCATGAAGCTTTCTTT | CSDHSHEAFF
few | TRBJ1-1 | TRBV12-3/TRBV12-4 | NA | TGTGCCAGCAGGCCAGCCAACACTGAAGCTTTCTTT | CASRPANTEAFF
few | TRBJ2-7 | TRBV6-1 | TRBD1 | TGTGCCACCGAGGACAGGGGTCTATACGAGCAGTACTTC | CATEDRGLYEQYF
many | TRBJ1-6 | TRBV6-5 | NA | TGTGCCAGCAGGACTTTCCACCGGTCACCCCTCCACTTT | CASRTFHRSPLHF
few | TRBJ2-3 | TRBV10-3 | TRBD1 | TGTGCCATCAGCGACAGGGGGTACGTGGGACCGGGTGCAGATACGCAGTATTTT | CAISDRGYVGPGADTQYF
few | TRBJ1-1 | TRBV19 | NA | TGTGCCAGTAGTATAGGGGGATCGGTCACTGAAGCTTTCTTT | CASSIGGSVTEAFF
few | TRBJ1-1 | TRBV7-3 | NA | TGTGCCAGCAGCCCGGACATCTTGAACACTGAAGCTTTCTTT | CASSPDILNTEAFF
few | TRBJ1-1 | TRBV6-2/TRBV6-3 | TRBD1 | TGTGCCAGCAGCCGACAACAGGGGGAAGTGGATGCTTTCTTT | CASSRQQGEVDAFF
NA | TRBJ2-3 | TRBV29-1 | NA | TGCAGCGTTGAAAGCAGGGGGGCAGATACGCAGTATTTT | CSVESRGADTQYF
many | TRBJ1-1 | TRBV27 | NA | TGTGCCAGCAGTTTATTAGGAGGGGAAGCTTTCTTT | CASSLLGGEAFF
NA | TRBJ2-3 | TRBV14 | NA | TGTGCCAGCAGCCAAGCTGTTTGGACAGATACGCAGTATTTT | CASSQAVWTDTQYF
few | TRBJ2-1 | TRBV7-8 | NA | TGTGCCAGCAGCCCACGTCCCGGGACTCCCCTTCAGGGTGAGCAGTTCTTC | CASSPRPGTPLQGEQFF
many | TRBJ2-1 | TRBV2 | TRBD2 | TGTGCCAGCAGGACGGCCTCGCGGGAGTATATCTACAATGAGCAGTTCTTC | CASRTASREYIYNEQFF
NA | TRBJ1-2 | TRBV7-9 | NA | TGTGCCAGCAGCCAAGTTCTGGGCTACACCTTC | CASSQVLGYTF
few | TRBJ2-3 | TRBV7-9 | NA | TGTGCCAGCAGCTTCCCGGGGAGGCTAGCGACGAGTACGCAGTATTTT | CASSFPGRLATSTQYF
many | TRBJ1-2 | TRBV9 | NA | TGTGCCAGCAGCGTAGATCAGGGACTCTATGGCTACACCTTC | CASSVDQGLYGYTF
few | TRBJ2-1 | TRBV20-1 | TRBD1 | TGCAGTGCTGTACCTGGGACAGGGGCAGGAAATGAGCAGTTCTTC | CSAVPGTGAGNEQFF
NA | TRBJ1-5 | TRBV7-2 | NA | TGTGCCAGCAGCTTTGGTCAGCTTTGGGATCAGCCCCAGCATTTT | CASSFGQLWDQPQHF
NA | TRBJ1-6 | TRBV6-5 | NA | TGTGCCAGCAGCCCAAGACAGACTTATAATTCACCCCTCCACTTT | CASSPRQTYNSPLHF
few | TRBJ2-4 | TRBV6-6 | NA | TGTGCCAGCAGTTACATACAGGGAGAAAACATTCAGTACTTC | CASSYIQGENIQYF
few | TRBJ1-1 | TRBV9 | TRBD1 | TGTGCCAGCAGCAATAGAGACAGGGGAAACACTGAAGCTTTCTTT | CASSNRDRGNTEAFF
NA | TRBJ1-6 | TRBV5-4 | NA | TGTGCCAGCAGCCGCGAGAATTCACCCCTCCACTTT | CASSRENSPLHF
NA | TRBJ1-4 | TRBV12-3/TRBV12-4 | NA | TGTGCCAGCAGTTTCGACCGTGGGTTAGAAAAACTGTTTTTT | CASSFDRGLEKLFF
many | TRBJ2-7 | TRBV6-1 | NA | TGTGCCAGCAGCCCGACAGAGTATAGCTCCTACGAGCAGTACTTC | CASSPTEYSSYEQYF
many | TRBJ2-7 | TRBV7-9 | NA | TGTGCCAGCAGCCCCCAGGGCTCCGAGCAGTACTTC | CASSPQGSEQYF
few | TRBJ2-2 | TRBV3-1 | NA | TGTGCCAGCAGCCAAGGGTTGAACACCGGGGAGCTGTTTTTT | CASSQGLNTGELFF
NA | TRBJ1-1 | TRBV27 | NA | TGTGCCAGCAGTTTACGAGCAGTGGGGACTGAAGCTTTCTTT | CASSLRAVGTEAFF
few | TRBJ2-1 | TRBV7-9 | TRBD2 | TGTGCCAGCAGGCCCCGGACTAGCGGGACCTCAGCGGCAATTAATGAGCAGTTCTTC | CASRPRTSGTSAAINEQFF
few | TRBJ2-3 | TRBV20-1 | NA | TGCAGTGCTAGAGAAGTAGGAGATACGCAGTATTTT | CSAREVGDTQYF
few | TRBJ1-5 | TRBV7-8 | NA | TGTGCCAGCAGCCCCCAGCGGGGTCCCAATCAGCCCCAGCATTTT | CASSPQRGPNQPQHF